The 8 T cell receptor beta chains reported below all come from one sample, sequenced in a study of shared clonotypes between healthy human individuals. Positive CCR7 selection of CD45RO-negative cells yielded the naive CD8 cells, and terminally differentiated effector memory CD45RA+ cells were excluded. TCRdb's table, derived via immunoSEQ multiplex PCR, lists solely in-frame clones and lacks some. The data hold about 680,000 clones, with about 90% observed a single time. The sample taken for sequencing was naive CD8+ T cells sorted from blood. These receptors were obtained from a man aged 30 to 45 in good health.

The gene calls are TRBV28 and TRBJ2-7; TRBD1 or TRBD2 may be the D gene (5 bases each). The V gene's germline CDR1 is MDHEN and CDR2 SYDVKM. CDR3 length equals 14 residues. V was cut by 3 bases and J by 2 bases, with 11 bases left in between. Written as DNA, the CDR3 is TGTGCCAGCAGTTTGGCAGGGAGCACCTACGAGCAGTACTTC. Protein sequence: CASSLAGSTYEQYF.

The chain employs TRBV27 and TRBJ2-3; D gene ambiguous. V lost 6 bases, J lost 2 bases, and 12 bases lay in between. Germline CDR1 MNHEY, CDR2 SMNVEV (reference sequence). The CDR3 has 14 amino acids. CDR3 sequence (DNA): TGTGCCAGCAGCGGGCCCAGCCTCACAGATACGCAGTATTTT. Encoded protein: CASSGPSLTDTQYF.

The chain uses TRBV4-3 and TRBJ2-1; 7 nucleotides line up with TRBD1. Germline V gene lookup returns CDR1 LGHNA and CDR2 YSLEER. The CDR3 is 17 residues long. The V and J ends lost 1 base and 0 bases, in that order; junction bases with no gene match: 6. The CDR3 nucleotides read TGCGCCAGCAGCCAAGGACCGACAGGGAGCTCCTACAATGAGCAGTTCTTC. Amino acid sequence: CASSQGPTGSSYNEQFF.

About this clone itself: A clone one base away is much larger, so this may be a read error. Other nucleotide sequences from this sample produce the same CDR3. The V gene is TRBV11-2, the J gene TRBJ2-7; TRBD1 might be the D (5 bases). This CDR3 contains 12 residues. From germline, CDR1 is SGHAT and CDR2 FQNNGV. V lost 5 bases to trimming and J lost 4 bases, with 9 bases between them. The CDR3: CASSPDSYEQYF. CDR3 DNA: TGTGCCAGCAGCCCCGACAGTTACGAGCAGTACTTC.

A note on this clone: Within the sample, other DNA sequences also encode this same CDR3. The chain couples TRBV10-2 to TRBJ2-7; the D is unclear. The germline gives CDR1 WSHSY, CDR2 SAAADI. The CDR3 is 12 amino acids. Trimming stripped 3 bases from V and 2 bases from J, with 5 bases between. The CDR3 bases are TGCGCCAGCAGTGATAGGGCCTACGAGCAGTACTTC. Residues: CASSDRAYEQYF.

The chain employs TRBV10-3 and TRBJ1-1; 8 nucleotides align to TRBD1. CDR1 ENHRY and CDR2 SYGVKD come from the germline V gene. J gave up 4 bases and V 5 bases, and 6 bases lay outside the gene matches. The CDR3 has 14 residues. The CDR3 coding sequence is TGTGCCATCAGTCCAGGGGGCATAAGCACTGAAGCTTTCTTT. Translated, it gives CAISPGGISTEAFF.

The chain is built from TRBV6-4 and TRBJ2-1; no clear D gene. The ends were cut back, 2 bases at V and 8 bases at J, with 10 bases in the middle. Germline loops: CDR1 MRHNA, CDR2 SNTAGT. This CDR3 has 13 amino acids. The CDR3 spells CASSDGWVDEQFF. For the CDR3, the DNA is TGTGCCAGCAGTGACGGGTGGGTGGATGAGCAGTTCTTC.

The J gene is TRBJ2-3, the V gene TRBV4-2; D is possibly TRBD1 or TRBD2 (6 bases each). Trimming took 4 bases from V and 4 from J, leaving 15 bases between them. CDR1 is LGHNA, CDR2 YNFKEQ, per germline. The CDR3 is 15 residues long. The CDR3 nucleotides are TGTGCCAGCAGCCCGAAAGGGGGGCTGCCAGATACGCAGTATTTT. Translated: CASSPKGGLPDTQYF.